This is a list of T cell receptor beta chains from one sample in a study of blood T cell repertoires in COVID-19. Some clones are missing from TCRdb's copy, which holds only in-frame ones; the method was immunoSEQ multiplex PCR. The sample lists 200,000 to 250,000 clones, roughly 86% occurring once. The sample comprised PBMCs or T cells enriched from blood (not recorded which). These receptors were collected from a woman aged 45-59 years who had recovered from COVID-19. Both conserved end residues are trimmed from each CDR3.

TRBJ1-6	TRBV28	ATHGQNNSPLH
TRBJ2-1	TRBV30	ARRSGDSYNEQF
TRBJ2-3	TRBV19	ACRREFSTDTQY
TRBJ2-5	TRBV6-5	ASSYSRETQY
TRBJ2-7	TRBV14	ASSPHLTGYHEQY
TRBJ1-2	TRBV4-1	ASSQGGGDYGYT
TRBJ1-4	TRBV7-9	ASRDRRRGEKLF
TRBJ2-3	TRBV7-3	ASSNRTSGRSDTQY
TRBJ2-3	TRBV7-9	ASSLVISGGGDTQY
TRBJ2-1	TRBV30	AWSGGLGANEQF
TRBJ1-1	TRBV18	ASSDQEGVTEAF
TRBJ2-3	TRBV9	ASSVGTGDRTQY
TRBJ2-3	TRBV5-1	ASSLEARTSTDTQY
TRBJ1-2	TRBV6-5	ASSYSRVFGYT
TRBJ2-2	TRBV7-9	ASSPQGAGLGTGELF
TRBJ1-2	TRBV3-1/TRBV3-2	ASSQQYGYT
TRBJ2-7	TRBV7-6	ASSLSLPGTGDGEQY
TRBJ1-1	TRBV29-1	SVPTGGTEAF
TRBJ1-2	TRBV7-2	ASSPNTFQAIYGYT
TRBJ1-4	TRBV21-1	ASSKRFSGRGEKLF
TRBJ1-2	TRBV27	ASSFRTAQDGYT
TRBJ2-1	TRBV5-1	ASSWTGGANEQF
TRBJ1-6	TRBV18	ASSEQGAEAYNSPLH
TRBJ1-1	TRBV7-9	ASSLFPNTEAF